This TCR beta chain was observed in a study of shared clonotypes between healthy human individuals. A word on this clone: What it recognizes is unknown.

General study results and limits: Naive subsets generally had larger estimated richness than memory subsets. The sharing of 4.5% to 5% of naive CD4 clonotypes was seen across a handful of donors.

After removal of 5 bases from V and 8 bases from J, the junction contained 7 bases not matched to a gene. Germline CDR1 MDHEN, CDR2 SYDVKM. The CDR3 is made up of 15 amino acids. Assay used: immunoSEQ multiplex PCR; TCRdb lists only in-frame clones, some missing. Here the sample spans about 1.1 million clones, 60% to 80% being singletons. Healthy HIV-negative adults with no recent acute infections or vaccinations were recruited as donors. Investigators divided CD4+ cells into CD45RA+ naive and CD45RA-negative memory subsets. What was sequenced was memory CD4+ T cells from PBMCs. Subset defined: CD45RA-negative fraction. This chain links TRBV28 with TRBJ1-3; 12 bases agree with TRBD1. This TCR derives from a man younger than 35 in good health. Some clones in this sample may be carry-over from other donors' samples. CDR3 nucleotides: TGTGCCAGCAGTCTCGGGACAGGGGGCGCGCACACCATATATTTT. Its protein is CASSLGTGGAHTIYF. Full variable domain (outside the CDR3, taken from reference TRBV28 and TRBJ1-3): DVKVTQSSRYLVKRTGEKVFLECVQDMDHENMFWYRQDPGLGLRLIYFSYDVKMKEKGDIPEGYSVSREKKERFSLILESASTNQTSMYLCASSLGTGGAHTIYFGEGSWLTVV.